Listed below are T cell receptor beta chains from one sample, sequenced in a study of T-cell memory formation after mild COVID-19. MiXCR, applied by TCRdb to the 5' RACE reads, yields one record per CDR3 protein. Of about 270,000 distinct CDR3 sequences in the sample, roughly 15% were seen once. Specimen: PBMCs or a T cell subset sorted from them (not recorded which). These receptors all stem from a young man who had mild COVID-19 (a few samples of this study predate the infection). Cell type and time point are not known. Both conserved end residues are part of each CDR3. A D gene is named only where the DNA matches it firmly. The size field is filled for only some rows; it gives once, few, many or a size class.

>TRBV9|NA|NA|15|TRBJ2-3
CASSALGLPPDTQYF
TGTGCCAGCAGCGCATTAGGACTGCCCCCCGATACGCAGTATTTT
>TRBV29-1|NA|NA|10|TRBJ1-1
CSVKNTEAFF
TGCAGCGTTAAGAACACTGAAGCTTTCTTT
>TRBV7-9|NA|NA|19|TRBJ2-3
CASSPSVFLRDSVTDTQYF
TGTGCCAGCAGCCCCTCTGTTTTTTTGCGGGACAGCGTCACAGATACGCAGTATTTT
>TRBV7-2|few|NA|13|TRBJ1-2
CASSSGSGYGYTF
TGTGCCAGCAGCTCTGGGAGCGGCTATGGCTACACCTTC
>TRBV12-3/TRBV12-4|few|NA|16|TRBJ1-4
CASSPGPGTGPEKLFF
TGTGCCAGCAGCCCTGGGCCCGGGACCGGACCAGAAAAACTGTTTTTT
>TRBV5-1|few|TRBD1|15|TRBJ2-7
CASSLAWGQGDEQYF
TGCGCCAGCAGCTTGGCCTGGGGACAGGGGGACGAGCAGTACTTC
>TRBV10-3|NA|NA|13|TRBJ2-5
CAISEQGPETQYF
TGTGCCATCAGTGAGCAGGGTCCCGAGACCCAGTACTTC
>TRBV25-1|few|NA|11|TRBJ2-1
CASHFVSEQFF
TGTGCCAGTCACTTCGTCAGTGAGCAGTTCTTC
>TRBV3-1|NA|TRBD1|15|TRBJ1-5
CASSQAGQGNQPQHF
TGTGCCAGCAGCCAAGCTGGACAGGGCAATCAGCCCCAGCATTTT
>TRBV4-1|NA|NA|14|TRBJ1-1
CASSEGPGSPRAFF
TGCGCCAGCAGCGAAGGCCCGGGGTCCCCTAGAGCTTTCTTT
>TRBV25-1|NA|NA|13|TRBJ1-2
CASSKGGYAGYTF
TGTGCCAGCAGTAAGGGAGGATATGCTGGCTACACCTTC
>TRBV5-1|NA|TRBD1|17|TRBJ2-1
CASSWNFDRGPSNEQFF
TGCGCCAGCAGCTGGAATTTTGACAGGGGGCCAAGCAATGAGCAGTTCTTC
>TRBV3-1|NA|NA|12|TRBJ2-3
CASSQVSDTQYF
TGTGCCAGCAGCCAAGTATCAGATACGCAGTATTTT
>TRBV25-1|NA|NA|15|TRBJ1-1
CASSESPRGYTEAFF
TGTGCCAGCAGTGAAAGCCCCCGCGGCTACACTGAAGCTTTCTTT
>TRBV6-6|NA|TRBD1|13|TRBJ1-2
CATWTGGSYGYTF
TGTGCCACATGGACAGGGGGGAGCTATGGCTACACCTTC
>TRBV7-6|few|TRBD2|16|TRBJ2-3
CASSSERGTSTDTQYF
TGTGCCAGCAGCTCAGAGCGGGGGACTAGCACAGATACGCAGTATTTT
>TRBV19|NA|TRBD1|16|TRBJ1-1
CASSARTGVWSTEAFF
TGTGCCAGTAGTGCCAGGACAGGGGTGTGGAGCACTGAAGCTTTCTTT
>TRBV6-6|NA|NA|13|TRBJ1-5
CASSSGWDQPQHF
TGTGCCAGCAGTTCGGGGTGGGATCAGCCCCAGCATTTT
>TRBV4-3|NA|NA|17|TRBJ1-5
CASSQGRTGTFNQPQHF
TGCGCCAGCAGCCAAGGAAGGACCGGGACATTCAATCAGCCCCAGCATTTT
>TRBV21-1|few|NA|15|TRBJ2-5
CASSKKRGAQETQYF
TGTGCCAGCAGCAAAAAGCGGGGGGCACAAGAGACCCAGTACTTC
>TRBV11-3|few|NA|13|TRBJ2-2
CASSLQNSGELFF
TGTGCCAGCAGCCTCCAGAATTCCGGGGAGCTGTTTTTT
>TRBV5-1|many|NA|14|TRBJ1-6
CASSLQPSNSPLHF
TGCGCCAGCAGCTTGCAACCCTCTAATTCACCCCTCCACTTT
>TRBV7-8|few|TRBD1|16|TRBJ1-6
CASSETGGDYNSPLHF
TGTGCCAGCAGCGAAACAGGGGGGGATTATAATTCACCCCTCCACTTT
>TRBV7-6|few|NA|11|TRBJ2-5
CASSLDTKQYF
TGTGCCAGCAGTTTGGACACAAAACAGTACTTC
>TRBV12-3/TRBV12-4|few|TRBD1|16|TRBJ2-2
CASARKGTEHTGELFF
TGTGCCAGTGCAAGGAAAGGGACAGAACACACCGGGGAGCTGTTTTTT
>TRBV6-1|NA|NA|14|TRBJ2-3
CASSVPQGRDTQYF
TGTGCCAGCAGTGTCCCGCAGGGGAGGGATACGCAGTATTTT
>TRBV10-1|few|NA|15|TRBJ2-3
CASSEFGSSTDTQYF
TGCGCCAGCAGTGAGTTCGGTTCGAGCACAGATACGCAGTATTTT
>TRBV29-1|NA|NA|13|TRBJ2-2
CSVEGGVTGELFF
TGCAGCGTTGAAGGCGGGGTTACCGGGGAGCTGTTTTTT
>TRBV7-2|NA|NA|15|TRBJ1-5
CASSREAGSNQPQHF
TGTGCCAGCAGCCGCGAAGCAGGGAGCAATCAGCCCCAGCATTTT
>TRBV15|NA|TRBD1|17|TRBJ1-5
CATSRRQGAVSNQPQHF
TGTGCCACCAGCAGGAGACAGGGGGCAGTCAGCAATCAGCCCCAGCATTTT
>TRBV5-1|many|NA|17|TRBJ2-6
CASSSDGPASGANVLTF
TGCGCCAGCAGCTCCGATGGACCGGCCTCTGGGGCCAACGTCCTGACTTTC
>TRBV5-1|NA|NA|13|TRBJ2-1
CASGSAGYNEQFF
TGCGCCAGCGGCTCGGCAGGGTACAATGAGCAGTTCTTC
>TRBV6-5|NA|NA|13|TRBJ1-6
CASSTVLESPLHF
TGTGCCAGCAGTACCGTGCTCGAGTCACCCCTCCACTTT
>TRBV20-1|NA|NA|14|TRBJ2-7
CSARDPGTYYEQYF
TGCAGTGCTAGAGACCCAGGGACGTACTACGAGCAGTACTTC
>TRBV5-1|NA|NA|15|TRBJ2-6
CASSLDPAGANVLTF
TGCGCCAGCAGCTTGGATCCGGCCGGGGCCAACGTCCTGACTTTC
>TRBV7-2|NA|NA|15|TRBJ2-2
CASSLVTGTTGELFF
TGTGCCAGCAGCTTAGTCACAGGGACCACCGGGGAGCTGTTTTTT
>TRBV7-2|NA|TRBD2|16|TRBJ2-3
CASSLRVAGGGDTQYF
TGTGCCAGCAGCTTAAGGGTAGCGGGGGGAGGAGATACGCAGTATTTT
>TRBV4-3|many|TRBD1|14|TRBJ1-5
CASSYRQGGQPQHF
TGCGCCAGCAGCTACCGACAGGGTGGTCAGCCCCAGCATTTT
>TRBV11-3|few|TRBD2|13|TRBJ2-7
CASSSGLAGKQYF
TGTGCCAGCAGCTCGGGACTAGCGGGGAAACAGTACTTC
>TRBV11-1|NA|NA|15|TRBJ2-5
CASSPKRHVQETQYF
TGTGCCAGCAGTCCGAAGAGACACGTACAAGAGACCCAGTACTTC